Each of the 3 T cell receptor beta chains below was sequenced from the same sample in a study of naive and memory T cell subsets. Amplification of ligated cDNA took four PCR rounds with SP2 and nested alpha and beta constant primers. TCRdb itself ran the 5' RACE reads through MiXCR, one entry per CDR3 protein. The sample contains 32,000 or so distinct CDR3 sequences, over 15% of which appear only once. TCR cDNA received a 3' ligated oligonucleotide that carried a UMI. The source is a female donor in good health.

CDR3 sequence: CSARRGQGALHF. The CDR3 DNA is TGCAGTGCTAGAAGAGGGCAGGGTGCCCTCCACTTT. This chain joins TRBV20-1 and TRBJ1-6, with D perhaps TRBD1 (5 bases). The V end lost 2 bases, the J end lost 14 bases, and 13 bases lay between the germline ends. The germline V gene has CDR1 DFQATT and CDR2 SNEGSKA (reference sequence). This CDR3 comprises 12 residues.

This clonotype has at least ten counts. This chain uses TRBV5-1 with TRBJ1-5, with D perhaps TRBD1 (6 bases). V was cut by 4 bases and J by 2 bases, with 10 bases left in between. Germline CDR1 SGHRS, CDR2 YFSETQ. CDR3 length equals 14 residues. This CDR3 reads CASSPRGGNQPQHF. The CDR3 DNA reads TGCGCCAGCAGCCCCAGGGGTGGCAATCAGCCCCAGCATTTT.

The chain couples TRBV5-6 to TRBJ1-1; 8 bases fit TRBD1. Losses at the gene ends were 4 bases for V and 10 bases for J; bases not matched to a gene: 12. CDR1 SGHDT and CDR2 YYEEEE come from the germline V gene. The CDR3 consists of 14 residues. The CDR3 DNA is TGTGCCAGCAGCCACTATCAAGACAGGGGAAGAGCTTTCTTT. Translated: CASSHYQDRGRAFF. The full variable domain, in which reference TRBV5-6 and TRBJ1-1 provide the parts outside the CDR3, is DAGVTQSPTHLIKTRGQQVTLRCSPKSGHDTVSWYQQALGQGPQFIFQYYEEEERQRGNFPDRFSGHQFPNYSSELNVNALLLGDSALYLCASSHYQDRGRAFFGQGTRLTVV.